One and the same sample provided the 15 T cell receptor beta chains below, sequenced in a study of blood T cell repertoires in COVID-19. Generated by immunoSEQ multiplex PCR, the TCRdb table keeps only in-frame clones and is missing some. The table records approximately 250,000 clones, 75% to 90% of them present only once. Sample: PBMCs or T cells enriched from blood (not recorded which). The source is a woman aged 25 to 45 with acute COVID-19.

The sample holds one count of this clone. The chain couples TRBV11-2 to TRBJ1-2, with D hard to call. The CDR3 is 14 amino acids. Germline V gene data show CDR1 as SGHAT and CDR2 as FQNNGV. Trimming removed 1 base from V and 2 bases from J, with 8 bases in between. CDR3 sequence reads: CASSLGGENYGYTF. DNA of the CDR3: TGTGCCAGCAGCTTAGGTGGGGAGAACTATGGCTACACCTTC. Filled out from reference TRBV11-2 and TRBJ1-2, the complete variable domain reads EAGVAQSPRYKIIEKRQSVAFWCNPISGHATLYWYQQILGQGPKLLIQFQNNGVVDDSQLPKDRFSAERLKGVDSTLKIQPAKLEDSAVYLCASSLGGENYGYTFGSGTRLTVV.

The CDR3 coding sequence is TGTGCCAGCAGCGGACTAGCGGGAACAGATACGCAGTATTTT. It is translated as CASSGLAGTDTQYF. The chain links TRBV4-2 to TRBJ2-3; 12 positions agree with TRBD2. CDR1 LGHNA and CDR2 YNFKEQ come from the germline V gene. V shed 5 bases, J shed 3 bases, and the junction held 0 bases outside the gene matches. This CDR3 is 14 amino acids long.

V and J are TRBV28 and TRBJ1-5; 7 bases line up with TRBD1. CDR3 size: 16 residues. J gave up 5 bases and V 4 bases, and 11 bases lay outside the gene matches. Germline values: CDR1 MDHEN, CDR2 SYDVKM. In DNA, the CDR3 is TGTGCCAGCAGTTCTCCCCCCGACAGGGCCCATCAGCCCCAGCATTTT. Translated, it gives CASSSPPDRAHQPQHF.

The gene calls are TRBV5-5 and TRBJ1-5; D is ambiguous. CDR1 SGHKS and CDR2 YYEKEE come from the germline V gene (reference sequence). The ends were cut back, 4 bases at V and 9 bases at J, with 20 bases in the middle. CDR3 length equals 15 residues. The CDR3 spells CASSAGGTNSGPQHF. In DNA form, the CDR3 reads TGTGCCAGCAGCGCCGGCGGAACCAATAGTGGGCCCCAGCATTTT.

This rearrangement joins TRBV18 to TRBJ1-1; D is ambiguous. This CDR3 spans 14 amino acids. The V gene's germline CDR1 is KGHSH and CDR2 LQKENI. The V gene lost 5 bases and the J gene lost 1 base, with 11 bases spanning the gap. The CDR3 reads CASSGRAANTEAFF. The CDR3 coding sequence is TGTGCCAGCTCAGGGAGGGCGGCGAACACTGAAGCTTTCTTT. The variable domain in full, with the rest retrieved from reference TRBV18 and TRBJ1-1, is NAGVMQNPRHLVRRRGQEARLRCSPMKGHSHVYWYRQLPEEGLKFMVYLQKENIIDESGMPKERFSAEFPKEGPSILRIQQVVRGDSAAYFCASSGRAANTEAFFGQGTRLTVV.

Only one count was recorded for this clone. The V call is TRBV4-1, the J call TRBJ2-2, with TRBD2 identical over 9 bases. Germline V gives CDR1 MGHRA, CDR2 YSYEKL. With V trimmed by 2 bases and J by 5 bases, 9 bases remained unmatched. The CDR3 runs to 17 residues. The CDR3 sequence: CASSQLIAGVGTGELFF. CDR3 bases: TGCGCCAGCAGCCAACTAATAGCGGGAGTCGGTACCGGGGAGCTGTTTTTT.

The rearrangement links TRBV9 to TRBJ1-6, with no clear D. Trimming cost V 0 bases and J 13 bases, with 8 bases left between them. This CDR3 contains 12 residues. Germline CDR1 SGDLS, CDR2 YYNGEE. The CDR3 bases are TGTGCCAGCAGCGTAGAAGGCGGGCCCCTCCACTTT. Its protein product is CASSVEGGPLHF.

V gene TRBV10-3 combines with J gene TRBJ2-2; 10 bases match TRBD1. From germline, CDR1 is ENHRY and CDR2 SYGVKD. V lost 8 bases and J lost 4; bases outside the gene matches: 7. The CDR3 spans 15 residues. The CDR3 nucleotides are TGTGCCATCTCCGGGACAGGGGTCAGCACCGGGGAGCTGTTTTTT. It translates to CAISGTGVSTGELFF.

The V and J genes are TRBV27 and TRBJ2-1; 7 bases agree with TRBD1. The germline V gene encodes CDR1 MNHEY and CDR2 SMNVEV (reference sequence). The length of the CDR3 is 15 residues. With 4 bases clipped from V and 3 bases from J, the junction kept 6 bases outside the gene matches. The CDR3 sequence is CASSSDRDIYNEQFF. The CDR3 DNA reads TGTGCCAGCAGTTCCGACAGGGATATCTACAATGAGCAGTTCTTC.

The chain links TRBV28 to TRBJ1-2; TRBD1 matches at 7 bases. V shed 7 bases, J shed 2 bases, and the junction held 10 bases outside the gene matches. Looked up from germline, CDR1 is MDHEN and CDR2 is SYDVKM. This CDR3 region has 15 residues. The CDR3 reads CASTLGGQLNYGYTF. CDR3 sequence (DNA): TGTGCCAGCACCCTTGGGGGACAGCTAAACTATGGCTACACCTTC.

This sequence joins TRBV28 and TRBJ2-6; D possibly corresponds to TRBD1 (5 bases). Deletions cut 6 bases from V and 2 bases from J, with 11 bases between. The CDR3 consists of 15 residues. Germline CDR1 and CDR2: MDHEN and SYDVKM. The CDR3 here is CASRATGAGANVLTF. In DNA form, the CDR3 reads TGTGCCAGCAGGGCTACAGGTGCTGGGGCCAACGTCCTGACTTTC.

The chain has TRBV9 and TRBJ2-3; 7 bases fit TRBD1. After removal of 0 bases from V and 4 bases from J, the junction contained 2 bases not matched to a gene. CDR3 length: 14 amino acids. CDR1 SGDLS and CDR2 YYNGEE come from the germline V gene. The CDR3 DNA follows: TGTGCCAGCAGCGTAGGTCAGGGGGCAGATACGCAGTATTTT. Its translation is CASSVGQGADTQYF.

The sample holds one count of this clone. This sequence joins TRBV6-5 and TRBJ1-5, with 7 positions matching TRBD1. The CDR3 extends over 14 amino acids. Germline V gene lookup returns CDR1 MNHEY and CDR2 SVGAGI. With 7 bases clipped from V and 5 bases from J, the junction kept 8 bases outside the gene matches. CDR3 bases: TGTGCCAGCACCGCGGACAGGCTGGATCAGCCCCAGCATTTT. Protein sequence: CASTADRLDQPQHF.

The rearrangement links TRBV18 to TRBJ1-5, with TRBD1 as a possible D gene (6 bases). From germline, CDR1 is KGHSH and CDR2 LQKENI. The CDR3 is 15 residues long. Trimming stripped 7 bases from V and 0 bases from J, with 13 bases between. The CDR3 here is CASFTTRGSNQPQHF. CDR3 DNA: TGTGCCAGCTTTACCACCAGGGGTAGCAATCAGCCCCAGCATTTT.

The rearrangement joins TRBV6-5 to TRBJ1-1; D not certain. The V gene's germline CDR1 is MNHEY and CDR2 SVGAGI. The V and J ends lost 5 bases and 1 base respectively, with 14 bases between them. CDR3 length: 15 residues. The CDR3 loop is CASSTRLGRNTEAFF. The CDR3 DNA follows: TGTGCCAGCAGTACGCGTCTAGGCAGGAACACTGAAGCTTTCTTT.